The 9 T cell receptor beta chains below were found in one sample sequenced in a study of shared clonotypes between healthy human individuals. TCRdb's copy holds only in-frame clones and misses some; the assay was immunoSEQ multiplex PCR. This table has 90,000 to 130,000 clones, 55% to 70% appearing once. The source material was memory CD8+ T cells sorted from blood. Noted subset: CD45RO+ cells pooled with CCR7-negative TemRA cells. These receptors originate from a woman in her twenties or thirties in good health.

The chain recombines TRBV19 with TRBJ1-5; possible D gene TRBD1, 5 bases. From germline, CDR1 is LNHDA and CDR2 SQIVND (reference sequence). V shed 3 bases and J shed 5 bases, with 11 bases lying between them. The CDR3 is 14 residues long. CDR3 in DNA: TGTGCCAGTAGTATGGGGCAGAAGCATCAGCCCCAGCATTTT. Protein sequence: CASSMGQKHQPQHF.

This sequence joins TRBV7-8 and TRBJ1-3; D possibly corresponds to TRBD1 (5 bases). From germline, CDR1 is SGHVS and CDR2 FQNEAQ. Trimming shortened V by 1 base and J by 0 bases, and 7 bases separated the two germline ends. The CDR3 has 15 amino acids. In nucleotides, the CDR3 is TGTGCCAGCAGCTTAGGAACAGGCTCTGGAAACACCATATATTTT. Protein: CASSLGTGSGNTIYF.

This chain joins TRBV25-1 and TRBJ2-1; perhaps TRBD1 as D (6 bases). This CDR3 is 14 amino acids long. V lost 7 bases to trimming and J lost 5 bases, with 15 bases between them. Germline V gives CDR1 MGHDK, CDR2 SYGVNS. CDR3 region: CASIQGKGDNEQFF. The CDR3 DNA is TGTGCCAGCATACAGGGAAAGGGGGACAATGAGCAGTTCTTC.

The CDR3 sequence is CATSRVKSGRGDQPQHF. CDR3 DNA sequence: TGTGCCACCAGCAGAGTTAAGAGTGGGAGGGGAGACCAGCCCCAGCATTTT. This chain joins TRBV15 and TRBJ1-5; D may be TRBD1 (5 bases). The CDR3 extends over 17 amino acids. V lost 1 base, J lost 7 bases, and 20 bases lay in between. Germline CDR1 and CDR2: LNHNV and YYDKDF (reference sequence). Using reference TRBV15 and TRBJ1-5 for the parts outside the CDR3, the full variable domain is DAMVIQNPRYQVTQFGKPVTLSCSQTLNHNVMYWYQQKSSQAPKLLFHYYDKDFNNEADTPDNFQSRRPNTSFCFLDIRSPGLGDTAMYLCATSRVKSGRGDQPQHFGDGTRLSIL.

The chain is built from TRBV6-4 and TRBJ2-1; 11 nucleotides line up with TRBD2. V was pared by 6 bases and J by 8 bases, with 12 bases of the junction left unmatched. CDR1 and CDR2 from the germline V gene are MRHNA and SNTAGT. The CDR3 runs to 16 residues. CDR3 sequence reads: CASSPSGTSGPDEQFF. The CDR3 nucleotides read TGTGCCAGCAGCCCCAGCGGGACTAGCGGACCTGATGAGCAGTTCTTC.

The chain has TRBV27 and TRBJ2-5, with D possibly being TRBD2 (5 bases). The germline V gene encodes CDR1 MNHEY and CDR2 SMNVEV (reference sequence). Trimming took off 6 bases at V and 5 bases at J, with 19 bases between the two ends. This CDR3 region has 15 residues. The CDR3 coding sequence is TGTGCCAGCAGGGCATTACTAGGAGGTGCGGAGACCCAGTACTTC. Its translation: CASRALLGGAETQYF.

The chain is built from TRBV27 and TRBJ2-1, with 8 bases lining up with TRBD1. V lost 4 bases to trimming and J lost 4 bases; unmatched junction nucleotides: 0. Germline V gives CDR1 MNHEY, CDR2 SMNVEV (reference sequence). CDR3 length equals 13 residues. The CDR3 is CASSWDRYNEQFF. The CDR3 coding sequence is TGTGCCAGCAGTTGGGACAGGTACAATGAGCAGTTCTTC.

This clone was observed a handful of times. This chain connects TRBV19 to TRBJ1-5, with a tentative D call TRBD1 (5 bases). CDR3 length: 15 amino acids. With 3 bases removed from V and 7 bases from J, the gap between germline ends came to 16 bases. Germline V gene sequence: CDR1 LNHDA, CDR2 SQIVND (reference sequence). CDR3 nucleotides: TGTGCCAGTAGTATCGGGTACGGGGGTCAGCAGCCCCAGCATTTT. Translating gives CASSIGYGGQQPQHF.

V gene TRBV7-3 combines with J gene TRBJ2-5; D possibly matches TRBD1 or TRBD2 (5 bases each). V lost 3 bases, J lost 5 bases, and 16 bases lay in between. CDR1 and CDR2 from the germline V gene are SGHTA and FQGTGA. This CDR3 has 15 amino acids. CDR3 amino acids: CASSLGDGHTETQYF. The DNA of the CDR3 is TGTGCCAGCAGCTTGGGGGACGGCCATACGGAGACCCAGTACTTC. Complete variable domain (other parts from reference TRBV7-3 and TRBJ2-5): GAGVSQTPSNKVTEKGKYVELRCDPISGHTALYWYRQSLGQGPEFLIYFQGTGAADDSGLPNDRFFAVRPEGSVSTLKIQRTERGDSAVYLCASSLGDGHTETQYFGPGTRLLVL.